The source of this T cell receptor (beta chain) is a study of regulatory T cells in long-lasting Graves disease. Deletions cut 0 bases from V and 7 bases from J, with 7 bases between. Looked up from germline, CDR1 is LGHDT and CDR2 is YNNKEL (reference sequence). The CDR3 totals 13 residues. The table lists this clonotype with many counts. Through Arm-PCR of CDR3 regions and iRepertoire HTBI primers, TCR beta libraries were built. One entry per CDR3 protein results from TCRdb running MiXCR on the multiplex PCR reads. The table shows 350,000 to 550,000 distinct CDR3 sequences, with roughly 15% occurring only once. Time point reported: newly diagnosed GD, antithyroid drugs for less than 3 months. Extracted PBMC RNA gave rise to the TCR library. These data were also filed under a second study, of T cells in Graves' hyperthyroidism and ophthalmopathy.

This chain uses TRBV3-1 with TRBJ2-1; D not certain. Sequencing was performed on peripheral blood mononuclear cells (PBMCs), taken at new diagnosis, from a patient treated with antithyroid drugs. The sequence was obtained from a woman younger than 30 with Graves disease. CDR3 sequence: CASSQEVTNEQFF. The CDR3 DNA sequence: TGTGCCAGCAGCCAAGAGGTTACTAATGAGCAGTTCTTC.